The 15 T cell receptor beta chains given below trace back to one sample, sequenced in a study of shared clonotypes between healthy human individuals (dated by TCRdb to 2020 to 2021). Libraries were prepared through the immunoSEQ multiplex PCR assay. As stored in TCRdb, this immuneACCESS dataset retains in-frame rearrangements with V and J assigned. A fraction of the clones does not appear; measured against another copy, unresolved V genes explain less than half of the discrepancy, and the remainder lacks a known reason. The sample data list approximately 2,000,000 clones, and approximately 90% of these were observed just once. Approximately 0.41% of the sample is held by the ten biggest clonotypes. Sequenced: naive CD4+ T cells from PBMCs. The intended sense of this specimen's cell subset or site label: CD45RA+ positively selected. The source of these receptors is a man between 18 and 35 years old in good health. Some clones in this sample may be carry-over from other donors' samples.

Comment on this clone: The same CDR3 arises from other DNA sequences in this sample as well. The chain uses TRBV19 and TRBJ2-5; maybe TRBD1 (6 bases). The ends were cut back, 2 bases at V and 5 bases at J, with 12 bases in the middle. The germline V gene has CDR1 LNHDA and CDR2 SQIVND (reference sequence). The CDR3 is 14 residues long. CDR3 sequence reads: CASSISTGRETQYF. CDR3 in DNA: TGTGCCAGTAGTATATCGACAGGCCGGGAGACCCAGTACTTC.

The chain uses TRBV12-5 and TRBJ2-5, with TRBD1 identical over 9 bases. The CDR3 spans 16 residues. V was pared by 1 base and J by 2 bases, with 5 bases of the junction left unmatched. Germline assignment: CDR1 LGHNT and CDR2 FRNRAP. The CDR3 reads CASGLGGTGLQETQYF. In DNA form, the CDR3 reads TGTGCTAGTGGTTTGGGAGGGACAGGGTTACAAGAGACCCAGTACTTC. The full variable domain, in which reference TRBV12-5 and TRBJ2-5 provide the parts outside the CDR3, is DARVTQTPRHKVTEMGQEVTMRCQPILGHNTVFWYRQTMMQGLELLAYFRNRAPLDDSGMPKDRFSAEMPDATLATLKIQPSEPRDSAVYFCASGLGGTGLQETQYFGPGTRLLVL.

Points on this clone: At one boundary the junction diverges from the germline segment, which might be a read error. Other DNA sequences of this sample code for an identical CDR3. The chain carries TRBV6-1 and TRBJ1-1; perhaps TRBD1 as D (5 bases). The germline V gene encodes CDR1 MNHNS and CDR2 SASEGT. This CDR3 spans 11 amino acids. CDR3: CASSADSEAFF. CDR3 sequence (DNA): TGTGCCAGTAGTGCAGACAGTGAAGCTTTCTTT.

The gene calls are TRBV7-2 and TRBJ2-2; the D gene is possibly TRBD2 (5 bases). Trimming pared 1 base from V and 2 bases from J, leaving 11 bases between. This CDR3 spans 16 amino acids. Germline CDR1 is SGHTA and CDR2 is FQGNSA. The CDR3 loop is CASSLVPAVNTGELFF. The CDR3, as DNA: TGTGCCAGCAGCTTAGTCCCAGCGGTAAACACCGGGGAGCTGTTTTTT.

The chain employs TRBV5-4 and TRBJ1-3; possibly TRBD1 for D (5 bases). The germline CDR1 and CDR2 sequences are SGHNT and YYREEE (reference sequence). This CDR3 contains 13 residues. V shed 5 bases and J shed 7 bases, with 13 bases lying between them. The CDR3 bases are TGTGCCAGCAGAGCCGGGACCACGAACACCATATATTTT. Amino acids: CASRAGTTNTIYF.

The CDR3 coding sequence is TGCGCCAGCAGCTCCTGGGCGGGACCTCGGGGGACCCAGTACTTC. It is translated as CASSSWAGPRGTQYF. The chain has TRBV5-1 and TRBJ2-5; tentatively, D is TRBD2 (6 bases). Looked up from germline, CDR1 is SGHRS and CDR2 is YFSETQ. The CDR3 is made up of 15 amino acids. V lost 3 bases to trimming and J lost 7 bases, with 19 bases between them.

This clone came up a few times. The CDR3: CASGGKGNQPQHF. CDR3 bases: TGTGCCAGTGGGGGGAAGGGCAATCAGCCCCAGCATTTT. V gene TRBV19 combines with J gene TRBJ1-5; possible D gene TRBD1, 5 bases. The CDR3 is 13 amino acids. Germline CDR1 is LNHDA and CDR2 is SQIVND (reference sequence). Trimming removed 8 bases at V and 2 bases at J, with 10 bases between.

The chain links TRBV9 to TRBJ1-3; no clear D. V gave up 0 bases and J gave up 6 bases, with 19 bases separating them. The germline gives CDR1 SGDLS, CDR2 YYNGEE. There are 17 residues in the CDR3. CDR3 residues: CASSVEVNMNLANTIYF. As DNA, the CDR3 is TGTGCCAGCAGCGTAGAGGTTAACATGAACCTGGCAAACACCATATATTTT. The full variable domain, its missing parts supplied by reference TRBV9 and TRBJ1-3, is DSGVTQTPKHLITATGQRVTLRCSPRSGDLSVYWYQQSLDQGLQFLIQYYNGEERAKGNILERFSAQQFPDLHSELNLSSLELGDSALYFCASSVEVNMNLANTIYFGEGSWLTVV.

The gene calls are TRBV10-1 and TRBJ1-2, with a weak D call TRBD1 (6 bases). V lost 7 bases and J 2 bases, leaving 17 bases between the germline ends. The CDR3 sequence is 15 residues long. Germline loops: CDR1 WNHNN, CDR2 SYGVQD (reference sequence). The CDR3 loop reads CASTTGGRANYGYTF. The CDR3 DNA sequence: TGCGCCAGCACCACTGGGGGCAGGGCCAACTATGGCTACACCTTC.

The chain is built from TRBV7-3 and TRBJ1-5; D is perhaps TRBD1 (5 bases). V was cut by 1 base and J by 5 bases, with 12 bases left in between. The CDR3 extends over 15 amino acids. Germline values: CDR1 SGHTA, CDR2 FQGTGA. CDR3 sequence: CASSLMGGSDQPQHF. CDR3 nucleotide sequence: TGTGCCAGCAGCTTAATGGGGGGATCGGATCAGCCCCAGCATTTT.

The chain links TRBV6-6 to TRBJ2-2, with D unresolved. Trimming cost V 9 bases and J 4 bases, with 15 bases left between them. The CDR3 covers 14 residues. Germline lookup yields CDR1 MNHNY and CDR2 SVGAGI (reference sequence). The CDR3 DNA reads TGTGCCAGTTCTAAGCTGCCCAGCACCGGGGAGCTGTTTTTT. Translation gives CASSKLPSTGELFF.

The CDR3 loop is CASSIQQPIYLEKLFF. In DNA, the CDR3 is TGTGCCAGCTCAATCCAGCAGCCCATTTATTTAGAAAAACTGTTTTTT. V usage is TRBV18 and J usage is TRBJ1-4; D not certain. CDR1 is KGHSH, CDR2 LQKENI, per germline. This CDR3 is built from 16 residues. V lost 5 bases and J 8 bases, leaving 21 bases between the germline ends. The whole variable domain, filled in from reference TRBV18 and TRBJ1-4, reads NAGVMQNPRHLVRRRGQEARLRCSPMKGHSHVYWYRQLPEEGLKFMVYLQKENIIDESGMPKERFSAEFPKEGPSILRIQQVVRGDSAAYFCASSIQQPIYLEKLFFGSGTQLSVL.

The V gene is TRBV7-6, the J gene TRBJ2-1; no firm D call. The CDR3 has 13 amino acids. The V end was cut by 1 base, the J end by 4 bases, with 5 bases between. From germline, CDR1 is SGHVS and CDR2 FNYEAQ. The CDR3 nucleotides are TGTGCCAGCAGCTTAGAGGTTTACAATGAGCAGTTCTTC. Amino acids: CASSLEVYNEQFF.

This chain connects TRBV11-2 to TRBJ1-1, with D perhaps TRBD1 (5 bases). Germline CDR1 and CDR2: SGHAT and FQNNGV. Trimming removed 1 base from V and 5 bases from J, with 8 bases in between. The CDR3 sequence is 13 residues long. Written as DNA, the CDR3 is TGTGCCAGCAGCTTAGTCCAGGGTACTGAAGCTTTCTTT. Translated: CASSLVQGTEAFF.

This chain uses TRBV2 with TRBJ2-1; unclear D gene. Germline V gives CDR1 SNHLY, CDR2 FYNNEI. The CDR3 runs 12 residues. V shed 7 bases and J shed 10 bases, with 14 bases lying between them. Written as DNA, the CDR3 is TGTGCCAGCACGGACGGGTTTGGGGAGCAGTTCTTC. This sequence encodes CASTDGFGEQFF.